The rows below give T cell receptor beta chains drawn from one sample of a study of radiation and T cells in renal cell carcinoma. Sequenced by immunoSEQ multiplex PCR; TCRdb stores in-frame clones only, minus some. The table has about 130,000 clones, over 75% seen once. Material: blood, obtained from a patient whose treatment included radiotherapy and nephrectomy. These TCRs come from a man aged 50-59 years with renal cell carcinoma. Both conserved end residues are part of each CDR3. Fields, in order: V gene, clone size, J gene, CDR3 protein. The size field is filled for only some rows; it gives once, few, many or a size class.

v_call: TRBV28
clone_size: -
j_call: TRBJ2-3
cdr3_aa: CASSLSRPGGDTQYF

v_call: TRBV9
clone_size: -
j_call: TRBJ2-2
cdr3_aa: CASSGSTGVGTGELFF

v_call: TRBV4-1
clone_size: -
j_call: TRBJ2-1
cdr3_aa: CASSQDPLAGANEQFF

v_call: TRBV9
clone_size: -
j_call: TRBJ2-5
cdr3_aa: CASSVATSRETQYF

v_call: TRBV7-2
clone_size: -
j_call: TRBJ1-1
cdr3_aa: CASSPVKGTEAFF

v_call: TRBV19
clone_size: -
j_call: TRBJ2-1
cdr3_aa: CASSAETFYNEQFF

v_call: TRBV2
clone_size: -
j_call: TRBJ1-1
cdr3_aa: CASRPRVTDSEAFF

v_call: TRBV6-5
clone_size: -
j_call: TRBJ2-1
cdr3_aa: CASIGDQQFF

v_call: TRBV18
clone_size: -
j_call: TRBJ2-7
cdr3_aa: CASSPAGQTTYEQYF

v_call: TRBV7-9
clone_size: -
j_call: TRBJ2-1
cdr3_aa: CASRHEGYPNEQFF

v_call: TRBV2
clone_size: -
j_call: TRBJ2-2
cdr3_aa: CASSVAGELFF

v_call: TRBV4-2
clone_size: -
j_call: TRBJ1-6
cdr3_aa: CASSQDREGVNSPLHF

v_call: TRBV18
clone_size: -
j_call: TRBJ2-1
cdr3_aa: CASAWRADEQFF

v_call: TRBV6-1
clone_size: -
j_call: TRBJ1-5
cdr3_aa: CASSEASRGFFADSNQPQHF

v_call: TRBV7-8
clone_size: -
j_call: TRBJ2-7
cdr3_aa: CASIGTSGSRDEQYF

v_call: TRBV6-6
clone_size: -
j_call: TRBJ1-2
cdr3_aa: CASSYSSDGYTF

v_call: TRBV6-1
clone_size: -
j_call: TRBJ1-5
cdr3_aa: CATTSTGSNQPQHF

v_call: TRBV19
clone_size: many
j_call: TRBJ2-7
cdr3_aa: CASSIRTGEYEQYF

v_call: TRBV7-9
clone_size: -
j_call: TRBJ2-3
cdr3_aa: CASSLAEGGDTQYF

v_call: TRBV30
clone_size: -
j_call: TRBJ2-7
cdr3_aa: CAWSVGLAGVYEQYF

v_call: TRBV18
clone_size: few
j_call: TRBJ2-7
cdr3_aa: CASSPPYLAGSSYEQYF

v_call: TRBV4-2
clone_size: -
j_call: TRBJ2-4
cdr3_aa: CASSQEGSPAKNIQYF

v_call: TRBV6-5
clone_size: once
j_call: TRBJ2-1
cdr3_aa: CASRDSIYNEQFF

v_call: TRBV15
clone_size: -
j_call: TRBJ2-3
cdr3_aa: CATSRVFQGITDTQYF

v_call: TRBV28
clone_size: once
j_call: TRBJ2-4
cdr3_aa: CASSSGDQIAKNIQYF

v_call: TRBV15
clone_size: -
j_call: TRBJ2-1
cdr3_aa: CATSRLAGQISYNEQFF

v_call: TRBV14
clone_size: few
j_call: TRBJ1-1
cdr3_aa: CASSQDRYLAFF

v_call: TRBV6-5
clone_size: -
j_call: TRBJ1-5
cdr3_aa: CASSPDSYSNQPQHF

v_call: TRBV10-3
clone_size: few
j_call: TRBJ1-5
cdr3_aa: CAISEGNQPQHF

v_call: TRBV9
clone_size: -
j_call: TRBJ2-3
cdr3_aa: CASSAWWSGREGDTQYF

v_call: TRBV4-1
clone_size: once
j_call: TRBJ1-5
cdr3_aa: CASGLDSNYQPQHF

v_call: TRBV2
clone_size: -
j_call: TRBJ2-2
cdr3_aa: CASNIQGSDTGELFF

v_call: TRBV6-6
clone_size: -
j_call: TRBJ2-1
cdr3_aa: CASNRAWEQFF

v_call: TRBV6-4
clone_size: -
j_call: TRBJ2-1
cdr3_aa: CASSDRAGNEQFF

v_call: TRBV28
clone_size: -
j_call: TRBJ1-4
cdr3_aa: CASSRVPEIEKLFF

v_call: TRBV15
clone_size: -
j_call: TRBJ2-7
cdr3_aa: CATSRDMGGYEQYF

v_call: TRBV28
clone_size: -
j_call: TRBJ1-2
cdr3_aa: CASSRRQGFGYTF

v_call: TRBV5-6
clone_size: -
j_call: TRBJ2-7
cdr3_aa: CASSLNDDRQYF

v_call: TRBV18
clone_size: once
j_call: TRBJ2-6
cdr3_aa: CASSLGQPNSGANVLTF

v_call: TRBV7-2
clone_size: -
j_call: TRBJ1-1
cdr3_aa: CASSLEWATEAFF

v_call: TRBV7-2
clone_size: -
j_call: TRBJ2-5
cdr3_aa: CASTSRGGHETQYF

v_call: TRBV5-1
clone_size: -
j_call: TRBJ2-6
cdr3_aa: CASSLGETSGSSGANVLTF

v_call: TRBV6-5
clone_size: -
j_call: TRBJ1-5
cdr3_aa: CASRPTGGNQPQHF

v_call: TRBV27
clone_size: -
j_call: TRBJ1-1
cdr3_aa: CASSPGRRGLGMNTEAFF